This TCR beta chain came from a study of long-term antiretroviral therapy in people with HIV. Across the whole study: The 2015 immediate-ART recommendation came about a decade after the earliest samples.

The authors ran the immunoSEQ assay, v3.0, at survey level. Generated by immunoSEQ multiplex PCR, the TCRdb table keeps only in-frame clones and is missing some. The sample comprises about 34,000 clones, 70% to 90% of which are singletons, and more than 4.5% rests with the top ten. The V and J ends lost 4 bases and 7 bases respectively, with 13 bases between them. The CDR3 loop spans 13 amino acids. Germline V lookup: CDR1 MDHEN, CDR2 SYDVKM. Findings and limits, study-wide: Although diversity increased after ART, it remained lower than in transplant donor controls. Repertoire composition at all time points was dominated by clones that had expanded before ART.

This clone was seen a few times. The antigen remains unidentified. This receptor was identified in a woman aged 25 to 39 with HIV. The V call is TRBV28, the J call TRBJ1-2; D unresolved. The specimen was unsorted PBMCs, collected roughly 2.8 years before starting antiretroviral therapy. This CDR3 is CASSSTYWVGYTF. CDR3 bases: TGTGCCAGCAGTTCAACCTACTGGGTTGGCTACACCTTC.